Listed below are T cell receptor beta chains from one sample, sequenced in a study of blood T cell repertoires in COVID-19. This table comes from immunoSEQ multiplex PCR, and its TCRdb copy is limited to in-frame clones, with some not included. The table lists around 250,000 clones, approximately 90% of them singletons, with around 15% in the top ten. The sequenced material came from PBMCs or T cells enriched from blood (not recorded which). The origin of the receptors is a man aged 18 to 30 who had recovered from COVID-19. Both conserved end residues are part of each CDR3. The D gene is left open where the match is weak. Size is stated for part of the rows, as once, few or many counts, or as a class when the clone is expanded.

>few|TRBV5-4|TRBJ1-6|TRBD1|18
CASSGDRPQGILNSPLHF
>NA|TRBV21-1|TRBJ1-1|NA|14
CASSKASSYTEAFF
>NA|TRBV3-1/TRBV3-2|TRBJ1-1|NA|14
CASSPETVLREAFF
>once|TRBV29-1|TRBJ2-3|TRBD2|18
CSVWGLTVAGGPSDTQYF
>NA|TRBV12-1|TRBJ1-1|NA|19
CASSFRHTSDSLLNTEAFF
>NA|TRBV4-1|TRBJ2-6|NA|15
CASSQDAPGANVLTF
>NA|TRBV10-1|TRBJ1-5|NA|12
CASSERGQPQHF
>NA|TRBV7-3|TRBJ2-3|NA|13
CASSLTRGDTQYF
>NA|TRBV15|TRBJ1-5|TRBD1|16
CATSRVRDRADQPQHF
>NA|TRBV12-3/TRBV12-4|TRBJ2-3|NA|12
CASSETPRGQYF
>NA|TRBV7-9|TRBJ2-7|TRBD2|17
CASTDLGTSGAAYEQYF
>NA|TRBV11-1|TRBJ2-1|NA|14
CASSLAGAKNEQFF
>NA|TRBV20-1|TRBJ2-1|NA|16
CSASEVAGPSYNEQFF
>NA|TRBV7-3|TRBJ2-7|TRBD2|15
CASSLKPSGNLEQYF
>NA|TRBV19|TRBJ2-3|NA|13
CASSRTGTDTQYF
>NA|TRBV5-6|TRBJ2-7|TRBD1|15
CASSLHRGETYEQYF
>NA|TRBV24-1|TRBJ2-7|NA|15
CATSDPRQPSDEQYF
>NA|TRBV20-1|TRBJ1-1|NA|12
CSASGGRDEAFF
>NA|TRBV7-3|TRBJ2-1|TRBD2|17
CASSLTVASGRYDEQFF
>NA|TRBV28|TRBJ2-1|TRBD2|16
CASRARTSGPYNEQFF
>NA|TRBV30|TRBJ1-3|TRBD1|15
CAWSSGTVSGNTIYF
>once|TRBV5-1|TRBJ1-6|TRBD1|16
CASSLEGTGYNSPLHF
>NA|TRBV4-1|TRBJ2-6|NA|17
CASSQAPGRGGANVLTF
>NA|TRBV28|TRBJ1-2|NA|13
CASSPDSNYGYTF
>NA|TRBV5-1|TRBJ2-1|NA|15
CASSLVPGAHNEQFF
>few|TRBV28|TRBJ2-7|TRBD1|13
CASVRTGAYEQYF
>NA|TRBV20-1|TRBJ1-2|TRBD1|14
CSASGDRVGYGYTF